The following is a T cell receptor (beta chain) sequence with its context. TCRdb re-analysed the 5' RACE reads in MiXCR, keeping a single row per CDR3 protein. There are some 100,000 distinct CDR3 sequences in the sample; over 12% occur only once, and 0.5% to 0.75% lies in the top ten. This specimen belongs to a study of early T cells in non-severe SARS-CoV-2 infection. Germline lookup yields CDR1 SGHNT and CDR2 YYREEE (reference sequence). The CDR3 is 14 amino acids. With V trimmed by 4 bases and J by 5 bases, 7 bases remained unmatched. This TCR derives from an adult who was a healthcare worker with PCR-confirmed SARS-CoV-2 infection or an uninfected control (not recorded which). The V call is TRBV5-4, the J call TRBJ2-7; TRBD1 matches 9 bases. The sequencing sample was made of whole blood. CDR3 in DNA: TGTGCCAGCAGCAGTTACAGGGGGCAGAACGAGCAGTACGTC. Residues: CASSSYRGQNEQYV.